This is a list of T cell receptor beta chains from one sample in a study of cytomegalovirus exposure and HLA in healthy donors. Repertoires were generated with immunoSEQ multiplex PCR, while TCRdb's copy carries only in-frame clones and drops some. This table has 45,000 to 65,000 clones, roughly 84% appearing once. The specimen was PBMCs. The source is a woman aged 18 to 35 in good health and CMV-seronegative. The CDR3 runs from the conserved cysteine through the conserved F or W. A D gene is named only where the DNA matches it firmly. Size values are once, few and many counts, or a class for expanded clones, and some rows have none.

D | J | size | V | CDR3 | DNA
NA | TRBJ1-2 | NA | TRBV5-6 | CASSLRGRVIF | TGTGCCAGCAGCTTGCGCGGCAGGGTGATCTTC
TRBD1 | TRBJ2-7 | NA | TRBV5-1 | CASSLNTGGYEQYF | TGCGCCAGCAGCTTGAATACAGGGGGCTACGAGCAGTACTTC
TRBD1 | TRBJ2-7 | NA | TRBV19 | CASSTGTGAYEQYF | TGTGCCAGTAGTACAGGGACAGGGGCCTACGAGCAGTACTTC
NA | TRBJ1-4 | once | TRBV7-2 | CASSFSQEKLFF | TGTGCCAGCAGCTTCTCACAGGAAAAACTGTTTTTT
NA | TRBJ1-5 | NA | TRBV6-4 | CASSDSMGGQPQHF | TGTGCCAGCAGTGACTCGATGGGGGGTCAGCCCCAGCATTTT
TRBD1 | TRBJ2-7 | NA | TRBV6-1 | CAIQDRGPYEQYF | TGTGCCATCCAGGACAGGGGGCCGTACGAGCAGTACTTC
NA | TRBJ2-3 | medium-sized | TRBV25-1 | CASSQRSGGARTDTQYF | TGTGCCAGCAGTCAACGCTCCGGAGGGGCACGCACAGATACGCAGTATTTT
NA | TRBJ2-6 | NA | TRBV28 | CASSLLRQAGANVLTF | TGTGCCAGCAGTTTACTAAGACAGGCTGGGGCCAACGTCCTGACTTTC
TRBD2 | TRBJ2-1 | NA | TRBV9 | CASSVESSGRVEQFF | TGTGCCAGCAGCGTAGAGTCTAGCGGGAGGGTGGAGCAGTTCTTC
NA | TRBJ2-7 | NA | TRBV19 | CASSITGTTNEQYF | TGTGCCAGTAGTATTACAGGGACAACAAACGAGCAGTACTTC
NA | TRBJ2-4 | NA | TRBV19 | CASLAAAKNSQYF | TGTGCCAGCTTAGCGGCTGCCAAAAACAGTCAGTACTTC
NA | TRBJ2-1 | NA | TRBV19 | CASSIRVWTYNEQFF | TGTGCCAGTAGTATCCGGGTCTGGACCTACAATGAGCAGTTCTTC
NA | TRBJ1-2 | medium-sized | TRBV5-4 | CATRRGLNYGYTF | TGTGCTACGAGGAGAGGGTTGAACTATGGCTACACCTTC
TRBD2 | TRBJ2-7 | once | TRBV6-5 | CASSYAGTSSYEQYF | TGTGCCAGCAGTTATGCCGGGACTAGCTCCTACGAGCAGTACTTC
NA | TRBJ2-3 | NA | TRBV5-1 | CASSGSRGTDTQYF | TGCGCCAGCAGCGGATCTAGGGGGACGGATACGCAGTATTTT
TRBD1 | TRBJ1-2 | NA | TRBV2 | CASRDRDREGYTF | TGTGCCAGCAGAGACCGGGACAGGGAAGGCTACACCTTC
TRBD1 | TRBJ2-2 | NA | TRBV12-5 | CASGQTGGAVTGELFF | TGTGCTAGTGGTCAAACAGGGGGCGCGGTCACCGGGGAGCTGTTTTTT
NA | TRBJ2-1 | NA | TRBV9 | CASSVISSVVGDEQFF | TGTGCCAGCAGCGTAATTTCTAGCGTCGTTGGGGATGAGCAGTTCTTC
TRBD1 | TRBJ1-1 | NA | TRBV11-3 | CASSLGRGLNTEAFF | TGTGCCAGCAGCTTAGGGAGGGGGCTGAACACTGAAGCTTTCTTT
TRBD2 | TRBJ2-1 | NA | TRBV5-4 | CASSLGTSGYNEQFF | TGTGCCAGCAGCTTGGGGACTAGCGGCTACAATGAGCAGTTCTTC
NA | TRBJ2-3 | NA | TRBV19 | CASSGRGSGRTDTQYF | TGTGCCAGTAGTGGCCGTGGAAGCGGACGCACAGATACGCAGTATTTT
NA | TRBJ2-6 | NA | TRBV14 | CASSQDQVRGFSGANVLTF | TGTGCCAGCAGCCAAGATCAAGTCAGGGGCTTCTCTGGGGCCAACGTCCTGACTTTC
TRBD1 | TRBJ2-1 | NA | TRBV2 | CASRKRGLDEQFF | TGTGCCAGCCGAAAAAGGGGGCTGGATGAGCAGTTCTTC
NA | TRBJ2-7 | few | TRBV30 | CAWSTGTNRVF | TGTGCCTGGAGTACAGGAACCAACCGCGTCTTC
TRBD1 | TRBJ1-2 | once | TRBV28 | CASSIDRAGYGYTF | TGTGCCAGCAGTATCGACAGGGCGGGCTATGGCTACACCTTC